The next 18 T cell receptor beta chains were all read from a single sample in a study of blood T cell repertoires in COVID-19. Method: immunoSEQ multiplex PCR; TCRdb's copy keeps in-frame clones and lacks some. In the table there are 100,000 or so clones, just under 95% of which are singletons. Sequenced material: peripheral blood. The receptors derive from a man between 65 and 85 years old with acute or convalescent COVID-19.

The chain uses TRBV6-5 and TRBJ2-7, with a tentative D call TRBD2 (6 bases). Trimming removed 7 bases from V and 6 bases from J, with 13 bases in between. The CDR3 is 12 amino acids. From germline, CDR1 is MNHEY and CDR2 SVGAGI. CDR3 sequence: CASTPRDSEQYF. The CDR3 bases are TGTGCCAGCACTCCACGGGACTCCGAGCAGTACTTC.

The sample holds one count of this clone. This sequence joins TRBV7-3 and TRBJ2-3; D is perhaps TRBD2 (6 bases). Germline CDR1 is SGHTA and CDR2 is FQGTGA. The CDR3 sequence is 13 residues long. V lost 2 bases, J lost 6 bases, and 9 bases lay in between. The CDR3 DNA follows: TGTGCCAGCAGCTTAGGGAGCGGGGATACGCAGTATTTT. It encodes CASSLGSGDTQYF.

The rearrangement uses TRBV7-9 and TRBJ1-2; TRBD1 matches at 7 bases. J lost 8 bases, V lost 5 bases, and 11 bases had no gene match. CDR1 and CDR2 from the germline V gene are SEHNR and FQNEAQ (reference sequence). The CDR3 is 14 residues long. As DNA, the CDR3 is TGTGCCAGCAGCCCGCCCTGGGACAGTGACGGCTACACCTTC. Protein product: CASSPPWDSDGYTF. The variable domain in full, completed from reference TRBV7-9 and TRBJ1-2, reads DTGVSQNPRHKITKRGQNVTFRCDPISEHNRLYWYRQTLGQGPEFLTYFQNEAQLEKSRLLSDRFSAERPKGSFSTLEIQRTEQGDSAMYLCASSPPWDSDGYTFGSGTRLTVV.

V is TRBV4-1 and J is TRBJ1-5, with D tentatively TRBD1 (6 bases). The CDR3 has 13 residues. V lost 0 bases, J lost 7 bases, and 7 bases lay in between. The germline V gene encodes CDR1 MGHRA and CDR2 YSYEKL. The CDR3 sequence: CASSQDRGQPQHF. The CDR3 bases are TGCGCCAGCAGCCAAGATAGGGGGCAGCCCCAGCATTTT.

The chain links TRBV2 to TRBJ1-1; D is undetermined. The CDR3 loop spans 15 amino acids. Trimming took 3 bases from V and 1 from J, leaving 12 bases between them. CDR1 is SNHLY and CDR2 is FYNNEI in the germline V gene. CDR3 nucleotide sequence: TGTGCCAGCAGTGAGGAGGGCATCAGGAACACTGAAGCTTTCTTT. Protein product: CASSEEGIRNTEAFF.

The CDR3 is CAVPRNSGNYGYTF. CDR3 bases: TGTGCCGTCCCCCGGAACTCAGGGAACTATGGCTACACCTTC. This chain connects TRBV7-9 to TRBJ1-2, with a tentative D call TRBD1 (5 bases). Trimming removed 11 bases at V and 2 bases at J, with 18 bases between. This CDR3 region has 14 residues. Germline V gene sequence: CDR1 SEHNR, CDR2 FQNEAQ (reference sequence).

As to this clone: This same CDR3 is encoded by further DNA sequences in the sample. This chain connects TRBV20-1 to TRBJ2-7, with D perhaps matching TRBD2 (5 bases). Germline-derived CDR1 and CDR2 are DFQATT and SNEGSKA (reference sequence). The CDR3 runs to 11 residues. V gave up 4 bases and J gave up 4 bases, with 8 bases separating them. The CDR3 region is CSAIGLYEQYF. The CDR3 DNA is TGCAGTGCTATAGGACTTTACGAGCAGTACTTC.

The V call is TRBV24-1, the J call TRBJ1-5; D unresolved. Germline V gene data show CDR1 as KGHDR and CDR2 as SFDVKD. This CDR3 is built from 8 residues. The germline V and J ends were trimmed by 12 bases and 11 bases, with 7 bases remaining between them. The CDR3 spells CAPSTQHF. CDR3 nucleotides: TGTGCCCCGTCTACCCAGCATTTT.

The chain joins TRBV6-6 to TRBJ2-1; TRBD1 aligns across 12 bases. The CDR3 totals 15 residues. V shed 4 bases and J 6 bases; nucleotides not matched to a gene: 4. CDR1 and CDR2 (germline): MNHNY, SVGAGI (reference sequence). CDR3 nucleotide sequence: TGTGCCAGCAGTTCCCGGGACAGGGGGCTCAATGAGCAGTTCTTC. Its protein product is CASSSRDRGLNEQFF.

CDR3 sequence: CASSPPGLLAPQETQYF. CDR3 coding DNA: TGTGCCAGCAGCCCACCGGGACTTCTAGCCCCGCAAGAGACCCAGTACTTC. This chain uses TRBV11-3 with TRBJ2-5; a weak D match, TRBD2 (6 bases). Trimming left V 5 bases short and J 2 bases short, with 21 bases between. The CDR3 runs 17 residues. From germline, CDR1 is SGHNT and CDR2 YENEEA.

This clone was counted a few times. CDR3 bases: TGTGCCAGCAGTTACAGGGGGAGGGACCGCGAGCAGTACTTC. It specifies CASSYRGRDREQYF. The chain employs TRBV6-5 and TRBJ2-7; maybe TRBD2 (7 bases). The CDR3 consists of 14 residues. V shed 2 bases and J shed 6 bases, with 14 bases lying between them. Germline-derived CDR1 and CDR2 are MNHEY and SVGAGI.

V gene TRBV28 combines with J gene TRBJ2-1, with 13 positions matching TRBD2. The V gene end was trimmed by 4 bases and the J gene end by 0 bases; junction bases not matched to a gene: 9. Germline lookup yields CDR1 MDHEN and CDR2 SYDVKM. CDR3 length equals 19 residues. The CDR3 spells CASSWGLAGTYSSYNEQFF. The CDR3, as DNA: TGTGCCAGCAGTTGGGGACTAGCGGGAACTTACAGCTCCTACAATGAGCAGTTCTTC.

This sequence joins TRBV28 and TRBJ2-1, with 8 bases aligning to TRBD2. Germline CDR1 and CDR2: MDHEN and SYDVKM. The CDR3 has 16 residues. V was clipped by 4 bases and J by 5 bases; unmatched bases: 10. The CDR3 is CASSSPSAGDNNEQFF. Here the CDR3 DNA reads TGTGCCAGCAGTTCCCCCTCAGCGGGAGACAACAATGAGCAGTTCTTC. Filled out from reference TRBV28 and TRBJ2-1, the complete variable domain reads DVKVTQSSRYLVKRTGEKVFLECVQDMDHENMFWYRQDPGLGLRLIYFSYDVKMKEKGDIPEGYSVSREKKERFSLILESASTNQTSMYLCASSSPSAGDNNEQFFGPGTRLTVL.

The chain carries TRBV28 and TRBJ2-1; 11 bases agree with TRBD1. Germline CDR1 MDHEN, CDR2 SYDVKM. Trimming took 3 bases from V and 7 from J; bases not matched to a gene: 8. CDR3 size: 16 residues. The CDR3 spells CASSFGGTGGYNEQFF. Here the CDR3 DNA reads TGTGCCAGCAGTTTTGGTGGGACAGGGGGGTATAATGAGCAGTTCTTC.

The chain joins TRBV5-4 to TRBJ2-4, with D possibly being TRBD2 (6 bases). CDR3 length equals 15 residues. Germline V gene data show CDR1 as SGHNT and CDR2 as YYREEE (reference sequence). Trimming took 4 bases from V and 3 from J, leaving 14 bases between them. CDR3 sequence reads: CASSRRMGGKNIQYF. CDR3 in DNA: TGTGCCAGCAGCAGGCGGATGGGAGGCAAAAACATTCAGTACTTC.

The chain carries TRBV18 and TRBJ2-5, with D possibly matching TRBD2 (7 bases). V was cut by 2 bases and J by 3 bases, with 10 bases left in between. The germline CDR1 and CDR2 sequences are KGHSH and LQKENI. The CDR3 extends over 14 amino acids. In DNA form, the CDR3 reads TGTGCCAGCTCACCAAGGGGGACTAAAGAGACCCAGTACTTC. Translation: CASSPRGTKETQYF. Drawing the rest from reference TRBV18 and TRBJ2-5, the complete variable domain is NAGVMQNPRHLVRRRGQEARLRCSPMKGHSHVYWYRQLPEEGLKFMVYLQKENIIDESGMPKERFSAEFPKEGPSILRIQQVVRGDSAAYFCASSPRGTKETQYFGPGTRLLVL.

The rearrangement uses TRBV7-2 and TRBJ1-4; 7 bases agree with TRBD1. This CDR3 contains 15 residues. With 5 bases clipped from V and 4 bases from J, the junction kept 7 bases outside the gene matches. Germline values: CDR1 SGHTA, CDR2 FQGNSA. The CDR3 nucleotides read TGTGCCAGCAGCACCCAGACAGGGATTAATGAAAAACTGTTTTTT. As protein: CASSTQTGINEKLFF.

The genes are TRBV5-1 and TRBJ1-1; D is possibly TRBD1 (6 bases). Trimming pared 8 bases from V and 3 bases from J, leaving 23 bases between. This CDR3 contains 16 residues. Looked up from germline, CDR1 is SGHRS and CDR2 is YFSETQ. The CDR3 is CASTLSGGQTYTEAFF. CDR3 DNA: TGCGCCAGTACATTGTCGGGAGGACAGACCTACACTGAAGCTTTCTTT.